At least ten counts were recorded for the clone carrying this T cell receptor (beta chain). This entry belongs to a study of T-cell reconstitution after alpha-beta-depleted transplantation in children. Unique molecular identifiers were used in preparing the TCRbeta library. MiXCR, applied by TCRdb to the PCR reads, yields one record per CDR3 protein. This table holds 490,000 or so distinct CDR3 sequences, under 15% found once. Trimming shortened V by 2 bases and J by 6 bases, and 11 bases separated the two germline ends. CDR1 and CDR2 (germline): SGHRS, YFSETQ. The CDR3 is 14 amino acids. The rearrangement uses TRBV5-1 and TRBJ2-2; either TRBD1 or TRBD2 may supply D (6 bases each). The clonotype originates from a human donor who donated a stem cell graft to a child with combined immunodeficiency. The specimen comprised PBMCs from the stem cell graft donor, sampled from the stem cell graft. CDR3 DNA: TGCGCCAGCAGCTTCCCGGAGGGGGCCGGGGAGCTGTTTTTT. The encoded protein is CASSFPEGAGELFF.